This T cell receptor (beta chain) was recorded in a study of T cells in Graves' hyperthyroidism and ophthalmopathy. Study background: Peripheral blood was secured at the point of initial diagnosis, before any treatment. Study-level points and caveats: The model predicted ophthalmopathy a median around 6.5 months before onset. Appearing also in blood were most of the thyroid clonotypes expanded above 0.001.

Amplification of TCR beta CDR3 regions was performed using RNA transcripts as template. First-round RT-PCR targeting the TCR CDR3 was performed with the HTBI primer set. TCRdb reprocessed the multiplex PCR reads via MiXCR and lists one record per CDR3 protein. The table shows about 640,000 distinct CDR3 sequences, with more than 20% occurring only once. Fresh peripheral blood, roughly 9.8 ml of it, supplied the PBMCs. Points on this clonotype: Its cognate antigen is unknown.

The ends were cut back, 2 bases at V and 5 bases at J, with 15 bases in the middle. CDR1 and CDR2 (germline): SGHAT, FQDESV (reference sequence). The CDR3 runs to 15 residues. This chain uses TRBV11-1 with TRBJ2-5, with D perhaps being TRBD1 or TRBD2 (5 bases each). The sequence was obtained from a man aged 30 to 45 with Graves' ophthalmopathy. Input material: blood. CDR3 DNA sequence: TGTGCCAGCAGCTTACACGTAGAGGGGTTGGAGACCCAGTACTTC. Amino acid sequence: CASSLHVEGLETQYF.